This T cell receptor (beta chain) was obtained from a study of OX40 agonist ivuxolimab in advanced cancers. About the research overall: Patients got intravenous ivuxolimab at 0.01 to 10 mg/kg every 2 weeks.

Germline loops: CDR1 SGDLS, CDR2 YYNGEE. This CDR3 has 16 amino acids. J gave up 5 bases and V 4 bases, and 10 bases lay outside the gene matches. Study outcomes and limitations: Determination of antigen specificity was not performed for the expanded peripheral T cells.

The table came from immunoSEQ multiplex PCR; TCRdb's copy has only in-frame clones and leaves some out. Of 30,000 to 45,000 clones listed, roughly 82% are singletons. Patients who had autoimmune disease history or got systemic immunosuppression were left out. With regard to this clone: Its specificity is unknown.

Sequencing used CD4+ or CD8+ T cells sorted from blood, obtained in a trial of the OX40 agonist ivuxolimab. The chain couples TRBV9 to TRBJ2-3; the match to TRBD2 covers 10 bases. This clonotype originated in an adult with an advanced solid tumor such as melanoma, head and neck, liver or kidney cancer. The CDR3 coding sequence is TGTGCCAGCAGCCGAGATAGCGGGGGGATGGTAGATACGCAGTATTTT. Translating gives CASSRDSGGMVDTQYF.